Below are 18 T cell receptor beta chains sequenced from a single sample in a study of T-cell memory formation after mild COVID-19. MiXCR was run by TCRdb on the 5' RACE reads, yielding one entry per CDR3 protein. The data show about 13,000 distinct CDR3 sequences, roughly 16% seen once. The sample was PBMCs or a T cell subset sorted from them (not recorded which). These receptors all come from a man between 18 and 29 years old who had mild COVID-19 (a few samples of this study predate the infection). Cell type and time point are not known.

The table lists this clonotype with many counts. The chain employs TRBV7-6 and TRBJ2-1, with D possibly being TRBD2 (6 bases). Germline V gene sequence: CDR1 SGHVS, CDR2 FNYEAQ. The CDR3 has 15 residues. V lost 2 bases and J lost 3, with 11 bases in between. The CDR3 protein is CASSLSRGRYNEQFF. As DNA, the CDR3 is TGTGCCAGCAGCTTATCGCGGGGACGCTACAATGAGCAGTTCTTC.

At least ten counts were recorded for this clonotype. This chain uses TRBV5-8 with TRBJ1-6; TRBD1 matches 9 bases. The V segment lost 7 bases and the J segment 4 bases; nucleotides outside the gene matches: 3. The CDR3 extends over 14 amino acids. CDR1 and CDR2 (germline): SGHTS, YDEGEE. CDR3 region: CASGQGIYNSPLHF. DNA for the CDR3: TGTGCCAGCGGACAGGGGATTTATAATTCACCCCTCCACTTT.

This clonotype occurred many times. This chain joins TRBV4-3 and TRBJ1-2, with D unresolved. Trimming cost V 1 base and J 8 bases, with 8 bases left between them. The CDR3 is 12 residues long. The germline gives CDR1 LGHNA, CDR2 YSLEER. CDR3 region: CASSQGAQGYTF. In DNA, the CDR3 is TGCGCCAGCAGCCAAGGGGCGCAGGGCTACACCTTC.

This clonotype showed up many times. The J gene is TRBJ1-6, the V gene TRBV7-2; a weak D match, TRBD1 (5 bases). V shed 7 bases and J shed 6 bases, with 16 bases lying between them. The CDR3 extends over 15 amino acids. Germline assignment: CDR1 SGHTA and CDR2 FQGNSA. The CDR3 nucleotides are TGTGCCAGCACCCCGTGGGGGGGGAGTAATTCACCCCTCCACTTT. Amino acids: CASTPWGGSNSPLHF.

This clonotype showed up many times. The CDR3 bases are TGCAGCGTTCAGGAGGTCTTCCCCACAGATACGCAGTATTTT. Amino acid sequence: CSVQEVFPTDTQYF. The chain employs TRBV29-1 and TRBJ2-3, with D possibly TRBD2 on 5 matching bases. Germline V gene sequence: CDR1 SQVTM, CDR2 ANQGSEA. Trimming shortened V by 5 bases and J by 2 bases, and 14 bases separated the two germline ends. The CDR3 covers 14 residues.

This clonotype was seen more than once but under ten times. V usage is TRBV4-2 and J usage is TRBJ2-3, with 12 bases that match TRBD2. Losses at the gene ends were 0 bases for V and 4 bases for J; bases not matched to a gene: 8. Germline V lookup: CDR1 LGHNA, CDR2 YNFKEQ. The CDR3 covers 18 residues. CDR3 protein: CASSQDRRLAGGPDTQYF. In DNA form, the CDR3 reads TGTGCCAGCAGCCAAGATAGGAGGCTAGCGGGGGGGCCAGATACGCAGTATTTT.

The gene calls are TRBV29-1 and TRBJ2-1; a weak D match, TRBD2 (6 bases). Trimming left V 7 bases short and J 4 bases short, with 17 bases between. Germline values: CDR1 SQVTM, CDR2 ANQGSEA. This CDR3 has 14 amino acids. Written as DNA, the CDR3 is TGCAGCGCCCACCCGCGGGGCGCATACAATGAGCAGTTCTTC. Translating it yields CSAHPRGAYNEQFF.

This chain links TRBV6-5 with TRBJ1-5, with 7 bases that match TRBD1. The CDR3 runs 13 residues. J gave up 3 bases and V 10 bases, and 6 bases lay outside the gene matches. The germline CDR1 and CDR2 sequences are MNHEY and SVGAGI. As DNA, the CDR3 is TGTGCCACTTCGGGACAGAACAATCAGCCCCAGCATTTT. Protein sequence: CATSGQNNQPQHF.

This clonotype showed up just a few times. The chain is built from TRBV5-4 and TRBJ2-7; maybe TRBD2 (7 bases). The CDR3 is 15 amino acids. In germline, CDR1 is SGHNT, CDR2 YYREEE (reference sequence). Trimming took off 4 bases at V and 2 bases at J, with 16 bases between the two ends. CDR3 sequence: CASSRRVGGPYEQYF. In nucleotides, the CDR3 is TGTGCCAGCAGCCGCAGGGTCGGGGGGCCCTACGAGCAGTACTTC. The complete variable domain, with remaining parts taken from reference TRBV5-4 and TRBJ2-7, reads ETGVTQSPTHLIKTRGQQVTLRCSSQSGHNTVSWYQQALGQGPQFIFQYYREEENGRGNFPPRFSGLQFPNYSSELNVNALELDDSALYLCASSRRVGGPYEQYFGPGTRLTVT.

This clonotype was counted ten times or more. This chain connects TRBV4-1 to TRBJ1-1; TRBD1 agrees at 8 bases. CDR3 length equals 12 residues. The junction had 3 bases not matched to a gene; V was cut back by 4 bases and J by 8 bases. Germline V lookup: CDR1 MGHRA, CDR2 YSYEKL. The CDR3 loop is CASSPTGAEAFF. The CDR3 bases are TGCGCCAGCAGCCCGACAGGGGCAGAAGCTTTCTTT.

This clonotype was picked up many times. The junction and the germline gene differ at one end; a read error may be behind it. V usage is TRBV7-7 and J usage is TRBJ1-6, with unresolved D. CDR1 is SSHAT and CDR2 is FNYEAQ in the germline V gene (reference sequence). This CDR3 is 13 amino acids long. The CDR3 is CASSLDWSSPLHF. The CDR3, as DNA: TGTGCTAGCAGCTTAGACTGGAGTTCACCCCTCCACTTT.

This chain connects TRBV4-2 to TRBJ1-4; D remains unclear. The CDR3 extends over 11 amino acids. V was trimmed by 4 bases and J by 8 bases, leaving 5 bases between them. Per the germline V gene, CDR1 is LGHNA and CDR2 is YNFKEQ. The CDR3 DNA reads as TGTGCCAGCAGCCTAAGGGAAAAACTGTTTTTT. Translated, it gives CASSLREKLFF.

The sample holds a few counts of this clonotype. In DNA, the CDR3 is TGCAGTGCTAGTCAGGGGGGTCTCGGGATAGAGACCCAGTACTTC. The encoded protein is CSASQGGLGIETQYF. The chain is built from TRBV20-1 and TRBJ2-5; tentative D call: TRBD1 (7 bases). The V end was cut by 3 bases, the J end by 4 bases, with 18 bases between. Germline V gene lookup returns CDR1 DFQATT and CDR2 SNEGSKA (reference sequence). There are 15 residues in the CDR3.

This clonotype was picked up many times. The gene calls are TRBV4-1 and TRBJ1-6, with unresolved D. Germline V gene sequence: CDR1 MGHRA, CDR2 YSYEKL. This CDR3 is built from 15 residues. Trimming left V 1 base short and J 10 bases short, with 14 bases between. The CDR3 region is CASSQGGSGWSPLHF. The DNA of the CDR3 is TGCGCCAGCAGCCAAGGAGGCAGCGGGTGGTCACCCCTCCACTTT.

Only a few counts were recorded for this clonotype. The rearrangement uses TRBV19 and TRBJ1-1, with D tentatively TRBD1 (5 bases). Germline lookup yields CDR1 LNHDA and CDR2 SQIVND (reference sequence). V lost 3 bases and J lost 6, with 8 bases in between. The CDR3 extends over 12 amino acids. CDR3 amino acids: CASSILGAEAFF. CDR3 coding DNA: TGTGCCAGTAGTATCCTGGGGGCTGAAGCTTTCTTT.

The chain joins TRBV10-3 to TRBJ2-1; 10 bases are a match to TRBD1. The CDR3 is made up of 14 amino acids. J was trimmed by 8 bases and V by 8 bases; bases with no gene match: 9. CDR1 and CDR2 (germline): ENHRY, SYGVKD. CDR3 DNA sequence: TGTGCCATCCAGCGGACAGGGGGTAGGGATGAGCAGTTCTTC. It translates to CAIQRTGGRDEQFF.

In this sample, this clonotype turned up many times. The rearrangement links TRBV24-1 to TRBJ2-1; 7 bases fit TRBD2. Germline CDR1 KGHDR, CDR2 SFDVKD. The CDR3 is made up of 15 amino acids. The V gene end was trimmed by 10 bases and the J gene end by 1 base; junction bases not matched to a gene: 9. The CDR3 spells CATNGGEGSYNEQFF. Here the CDR3 DNA reads TGTGCCACTAATGGAGGGGAGGGTTCCTACAATGAGCAGTTCTTC.

There are many counts of this clonotype. This chain connects TRBV12-3 or TRBV12-4 to TRBJ2-5, with 12 bases aligning to TRBD2. The V gene end was trimmed by 4 bases and the J gene end by 5 bases; junction bases not matched to a gene: 11. The CDR3 extends over 17 amino acids. The DNA for the CDR3 is TGTGCCAGCAGTTCCTTGGAGCTAGCGGGGGGGCGTGAGACCCAGTACTTC. This codes for CASSSLELAGGRETQYF.